Each of the 26 T cell receptor beta chains below was sequenced from the same sample in a study of T cells in women clearing cervical HPV infection (dated by TCRdb to the late 2010s). Library preparation employed the immunoSEQ multiplex PCR assay. TCRdb took over this immuneACCESS table, retaining in-frame rearrangements with V and J assigned. Such tables are incomplete; in checked studies, under half of the missing clones stem from an unresolved V gene, and the remainder is unexplained. The sample table gives over 30,000 clones. About 3.7% of the sample goes to the ten largest clones. Sequencing was done on a sample of blood buffy coat. Source of these receptors: a woman aged 18 to 69 with a cervical HPV16 infection that either progressed to CIN3+ or cleared (not recorded which).

Concerning this clone itself: The sequenced fragment ends 3 residues before the CDR3 boundary, so the rest is inferred from the germline J gene. The chain combines TRBV10-3 with TRBJ2-1; TRBD2 aligns across 10 bases. V lost 3 bases and J lost 5; bases outside the gene matches: 4. CDR1 and CDR2 (germline): ENHRY, SYGVKD. The CDR3 is made up of 15 amino acids. The CDR3 protein is CAISDASGGNNEQFF. The CDR3 DNA, read in part, is TGTGCCATCAGTGACGCTAGCGGGGGAAACAATGAG.

To note about this clone: Read coverage stops 3 residues before the CDR3 terminus; the germline J gene supplies the remainder. The rearrangement links TRBV4-2 to TRBJ1-4, with D maybe TRBD1 (5 bases). CDR3 length: 17 amino acids. The V end was cut by 0 bases, the J end by 0 bases, with 11 bases between. Germline V lookup: CDR1 LGHNA, CDR2 YNFKEQ. The CDR3 reads CASSQDTPGATNEKLFF. CDR3 DNA (partial): TGTGCCAGCAGCCAAGATACTCCGGGGGCAACTAATGAAAAA.

Turning to this clone: The read stops 3 residues short of the end of the CDR3; the missing end is completed from the germline J gene. V gene TRBV6-2 or TRBV6-3 combines with J gene TRBJ2-7, with D tentatively TRBD1 (8 bases). Germline assignment: CDR1 MNHEY and CDR2 SVGEGT. Trimming pared 6 bases from V and 5 bases from J, leaving 20 bases between. This CDR3 is 15 amino acids long. The CDR3 loop is CASRTTGEGKNEQYF. The DNA read from the CDR3 is TGTGCCAGCAGGACGACAGGGGAGGGTAAGAACGAG.

Of note for this clone: Read sequence stops 3 residues before the CDR3 end, and the germline J gene provides the missing end. The V gene is TRBV7-6, the J gene TRBJ2-3; TRBD2 agrees at 11 bases. J lost 0 bases, V lost 1 base, and 0 bases had no gene match. Germline assignment: CDR1 SGHVS and CDR2 FNYEAQ. The CDR3 sequence is 16 residues long. The CDR3 DNA, read in part, is TGTGCCAGCAGCTTAGGACTAGCGGGGAGCACAGATACG. This gives the protein CASSLGLAGSTDT. The CDR3 reads in full as CASSLGLAGSTDTQYF.

A note on this clone: The CDR3 extends 3 residues past the end of the read, so its final part is completed from the germline J gene. The chain employs TRBV6-2 or TRBV6-3 and TRBJ1-5, with 8 bases matching TRBD1. V lost 0 bases, J lost 4 bases, and 8 bases stayed unmatched. Germline lookup yields CDR1 MNHEY and CDR2 SVGEGT. The CDR3 sequence is 17 residues long. The sequenced CDR3 bases are TGTGCCAGCAGTTACTCGAGGACAGGGTTCAATAATCAGCCC. It codes for CASSYSRTGFNNQP. In full, the CDR3 reads CASSYSRTGFNNQPQHF.

On this clone: The read ends 3 residues before the CDR3 terminus; that terminus is restored from the germline J gene. The V call is TRBV5-3, the J call TRBJ2-3, with D maybe TRBD2 (6 bases). TRBV5-3 belongs to the ORF category, with a function that is uncertain. V dropped 7 bases and J dropped 2 bases, with 17 bases sitting between them. This CDR3 contains 15 residues. The sequenced CDR3 bases are TGTGCCAGACTGGGCCGGCGGGATCTCACAGATACG. This gives the protein CARLGRRDLTDT. From start to end, the CDR3 is CARLGRRDLTDTQYF.

The part of the CDR3 DNA that was read is TGTGCCAGCAGCTCACTCTGGGACAGGGGACCCTACGAG. It is translated as CASSSLWDRGPYE. The complete CDR3 sequence is CASSSLWDRGPYEQYF. The chain links TRBV6-2 or TRBV6-3 to TRBJ2-7, with 10 bases aligning to TRBD1. The missing CDR3 end, 3 residues past where the read stops, is filled in from the germline J gene. From germline, CDR1 is MNHEY and CDR2 SVGEGT. After removal of 6 bases from V and 2 bases from J, the junction contained 10 bases not matched to a gene. The CDR3 spans 16 residues.

To note about this clone: Read coverage stops 3 residues before the CDR3 terminus; the germline J gene supplies the remainder. This rearrangement joins TRBV5-4 to TRBJ2-2, with TRBD1 as a possible D gene (5 bases). Germline CDR1 and CDR2: SGHNT and YYREEE (reference sequence). The CDR3 is made up of 16 amino acids. Trimming stripped 3 bases from V and 1 base from J, with 13 bases between. Incomplete CDR3 DNA: TGTGCCAGCAGCTCCAACGACGACAGGAACACCGGGGAG. It yields the protein CASSSNDDRNTGE. The CDR3 in full is CASSSNDDRNTGELFF.

The CDR3 spells CSSQHRGRADEQFF. The part of the CDR3 DNA that was read is TGCAGCTCCCAGCACAGGGGGCGCGCGGATGAG. This chain connects TRBV29-1 to TRBJ2-1, with TRBD1 matching 9 bases. The read comes to an end 3 residues before the CDR3 does, leaving the germline J gene to fill in the end. The CDR3 sequence is 14 residues long. Germline lookup yields CDR1 SQVTM and CDR2 ANQGSEA. The junction had 13 bases not matched to a gene; V was cut back by 8 bases and J by 8 bases.

Of note for this clone: The read stops 3 residues short of the end of the CDR3; the missing end is completed from the germline J gene. The rearrangement links TRBV7-6 to TRBJ1-1; TRBD1 aligns across 7 bases. Germline values: CDR1 SGHVS, CDR2 FNYEAQ. CDR3 length equals 14 residues. The CDR3 region is CASSLREWDSKAFF. Incomplete CDR3 DNA: TGTGCCAGCAGCTTACGAGAATGGGACAGTAAA.

On this clone itself: Read data end 3 residues before the CDR3 end; the end is taken from the germline J gene. This rearrangement joins TRBV2 to TRBJ1-4; D gene uncertain. The ends were cut back, 6 bases at V and 6 bases at J, with 17 bases in the middle. Germline CDR1 and CDR2: SNHLY and FYNNEI. This CDR3 spans 15 amino acids. CDR3 bases read: TGTGCCAGCAGGGTACTGAGGACTTGGGATGAAAAA. Protein product: CASRVLRTWDEK. The full CDR3 is CASRVLRTWDEKLFF.

The CDR3 loop reads CSASRDRGNYGYTF. The part of the CDR3 DNA that was read is TGCAGTGCTAGCAGGGACAGGGGGAACTATGGC. This chain connects TRBV20-1 to TRBJ1-2; TRBD1 agrees at 11 bases. The read ends 3 residues before the CDR3 terminus; that terminus is restored from the germline J gene. The J segment lost 2 bases and the V segment lost 3 bases, leaving 2 bases of the junction unmatched. The CDR3 is made up of 14 amino acids. CDR1 DFQATT and CDR2 SNEGSKA come from the germline V gene (reference sequence).

With regard to this clone: With the read ending 3 residues before the CDR3 end, the germline J gene is used to fill in that end. The chain combines TRBV6-2 or TRBV6-3 with TRBJ2-1; TRBD2 might be the D (6 bases). CDR1 and CDR2 (germline): MNHEY, SVGEGT. The ends were cut back, 5 bases at V and 3 bases at J, with 11 bases in the middle. The CDR3 spans 14 residues. The DNA read from the CDR3 is TGTGCCAGCAGTCCACTAGCAATCTACAATGAG. Encoded protein: CASSPLAIYNE. The whole CDR3 protein reads CASSPLAIYNEQFF.

Regarding this clone: The observed sequence ends 3 residues before the CDR3 terminus, with the missing tail filled in from the germline J gene. The chain uses TRBV29-1 and TRBJ2-6; D might be TRBD1 (5 bases). Per germline, CDR1 SQVTM and CDR2 ANQGSEA. Trimming took 3 bases from V and 2 from J, leaving 17 bases between them. This CDR3 has 17 residues. Here the CDR3 reads CSVEAGQRSTGANVLTF. The DNA read from the CDR3 is TGCAGCGTTGAGGCTGGACAAAGAAGTACTGGGGCCAACGTC.

Concerning this clone itself: The read ends 3 residues shy of where the CDR3 ends; the end is completed using the germline J gene. The rearrangement uses TRBV19 and TRBJ1-1; D is uncertain. V was trimmed by 3 bases and J by 0 bases, leaving 5 bases between them. The CDR3 is 13 amino acids. CDR1 is LNHDA, CDR2 SQIVND, per germline (reference sequence). CDR3 sequence reads: CASSMRVNTEAFF. The sequenced part of the CDR3 DNA is TGTGCCAGTAGTATGAGGGTGAACACTGAA.

About this clone itself: The missing CDR3 end, 3 residues past where the read stops, is filled in from the germline J gene. The chain uses TRBV19 and TRBJ1-5; D unclear. V gave up 5 bases and J gave up 1 base, with 12 bases separating them. The CDR3 is 15 residues long. Germline V gene lookup returns CDR1 LNHDA and CDR2 SQIVND (reference sequence). CDR3 DNA (partial): TGTGCCAGTAGTGCCGACTGGGTGAGCAATCAGCCC. Its translation is CASSADWVSNQP. The CDR3 in its entirety is CASSADWVSNQPQHF.

On this clone: The CDR3 extends 3 residues past the end of the read, so its final part is completed from the germline J gene. The gene calls are TRBV27 and TRBJ2-3; tentatively, D is TRBD1 (5 bases). This CDR3 has 15 residues. Germline loops: CDR1 MNHEY, CDR2 SMNVEV (reference sequence). The ends were cut back, 0 bases at V and 2 bases at J, with 9 bases in the middle. Partial CDR3 DNA: TGTGCCAGCAGTTTATCGGCCAGGGTCACAGATACG. Protein: CASSLSARVTDT. The CDR3, in full, reads CASSLSARVTDTQYF.

Remarks on this clone: The missing CDR3 end, 3 residues past where the read stops, is filled in from the germline J gene. This chain connects TRBV20-1 to TRBJ2-7; 10 nucleotides line up with TRBD2. The CDR3 has 15 amino acids. Germline V lookup: CDR1 DFQATT, CDR2 SNEGSKA (reference sequence). V gave up 3 bases and J gave up 2 bases; unmatched junction bases: 7. CDR3: CSASIAGGLPYEQYF. The covered CDR3 bases are TGCAGTGCTAGTATAGCGGGAGGCCTCCCCTACGAG.

Details on this clone: The CDR3 end falls 3 residues outside the read, so it is completed with the germline J gene. The rearrangement joins TRBV9 to TRBJ2-1, with TRBD2 matching over 11 bases. The junction had 10 bases not matched to a gene; V was cut back by 0 bases and J by 5 bases. This CDR3 contains 18 residues. CDR1 is SGDLS and CDR2 is YYNGEE in the germline V gene. The CDR3 is CASSVGTSGRAKHNEQFF. The sequenced CDR3 bases are TGTGCCAGCAGCGTAGGGACTAGCGGGCGGGCAAAGCACAATGAG.

Worth noting for this clone: Read data end 3 residues before the CDR3 end; the end is taken from the germline J gene. The V call is TRBV20-1, the J call TRBJ1-1; TRBD1 aligns across 8 bases. The CDR3 spans 15 residues. With V trimmed by 6 bases and J by 1 base, 10 bases remained unmatched. The germline V gene encodes CDR1 DFQATT and CDR2 SNEGSKA (reference sequence). The CDR3 DNA, read in part, is TGCAGTGCGAGAAAACCGGGACAGGCGAACACTGAA. Protein product: CSARKPGQANTE. The CDR3 in its entirety is CSARKPGQANTEAFF.

Worth noting for this clone: The sequenced fragment ends 3 residues before the CDR3 boundary, so the rest is inferred from the germline J gene. The chain is built from TRBV5-6 and TRBJ1-3; no clear D gene. The CDR3 contains 14 residues. The germline V gene has CDR1 SGHDT and CDR2 YYEEEE. The V end lost 2 bases, the J end lost 2 bases, and 8 bases lay between the germline ends. The covered CDR3 bases are TGTGCCAGCAGCTTATTGGGCGCTGGAAACACC. Translated: CASSLLGAGNT. The CDR3 reads in full as CASSLLGAGNTIYF.

CDR3: CAWGSGVNSPLHF. Partial CDR3 DNA: TGTGCCTGGGGTTCAGGGGTTAATTCACCC. This chain connects TRBV30 to TRBJ1-6, with TRBD1 as a possible D gene (6 bases). With the read ending 3 residues before the CDR3 end, the germline J gene is used to fill in that end. The CDR3 is 13 residues long. Trimming cost V 5 bases and J 6 bases, with 11 bases left between them. CDR1 is GTSNPN and CDR2 is SVGIG in the germline V gene (reference sequence).

On this clone: The read finishes 3 residues shy of the CDR3 end, and the germline J gene is used to complete it. The V call is TRBV5-1, the J call TRBJ1-1; tentatively, D is TRBD1 (5 bases). The V end lost 0 bases, the J end lost 4 bases, and 13 bases lay between the germline ends. Germline values: CDR1 SGHRS, CDR2 YFSETQ. This CDR3 has 15 amino acids. The CDR3 DNA, read in part, is TGCGCCAGCAGCTTGGGAAGTGGGGCGCTCACTGAA. Protein: CASSLGSGALTE. The entire CDR3 reads CASSLGSGALTEAFF.

In the case of this clone: From the germline J gene comes the end of the CDR3, since the read stops 3 residues before it. The chain has TRBV12-3 or TRBV12-4 and TRBJ2-3; 14 bases agree with TRBD2. After removal of 6 bases from V and 5 bases from J, the junction contained 4 bases not matched to a gene. The length of the CDR3 is 15 residues. The DNA read from the CDR3 is TGTGCCAGCAGGACTAGCGGGGGGGAAGTAGATACG. Its protein is CASRTSGGEVDT. The whole CDR3 region reads CASRTSGGEVDTQYF.

In regard to this clone: The read terminates 3 residues before the CDR3 end, so the remaining end is supplied by the germline J gene. The chain recombines TRBV6-4 with TRBJ2-3, with 15 bases fitting TRBD2. The V gene's germline CDR1 is MRHNA and CDR2 SNTAGT. The CDR3 is 18 amino acids. Trimming removed 2 bases from V and 6 bases from J; junction bases left unmatched: 9. CDR3 region: CASSDAGTSGGQADTQYF. The covered CDR3 bases are TGTGCCAGCAGTGACGCCGGGACTAGCGGGGGGCAGGCTGATACG.

In regard to this clone: The CDR3 is cut off 3 residues early in the read; its end comes from the germline J gene. This chain connects TRBV5-6 to TRBJ1-1; 10 bases map to TRBD1. Trimming removed 4 bases from V and 3 bases from J; junction bases left unmatched: 6. Germline assignment: CDR1 SGHDT and CDR2 YYEEEE. The CDR3 covers 15 residues. The CDR3 reads CASSPDRGEDTEAFF. The part of the CDR3 DNA that was read is TGTGCCAGCAGCCCGGACAGGGGGGAGGACACTGAA.